This is a list of T cell receptor beta chains from one sample in a study of CD8+CD57+ T cells in acquired aplastic anemia. A single record per CDR3 protein comes from TCRdb applying MiXCR to the reads. The repertoire consists of 150,000 to 200,000 distinct CDR3 sequences, with 64% occurring once and the leading ten covering under 60%. The sample was sorted CD4+, CD8+, or CD8+CD57+ T cells (not recorded which) from PBMCs. The receptors derive from a human donor with severe aplastic anemia or a healthy control (not recorded which). Both conserved end residues are part of each CDR3. The order of the fields is D gene, J gene, clone size, V gene, CDR3 DNA, CDR3 protein. A D gene is named only where the DNA matches it firmly. Only some rows state a clone size, as once, few, many or a class for expanded clones.

TRBD1 | TRBJ2-7 | few | TRBV20-1 | TGCAGTGCTGGAGGACAGGGCTACGAGCAGTACTTC | CSAGGQGYEQYF
NA | TRBJ2-3 | NA | TRBV20-1 | TGCAGTGCGAGTAAGAATACGCAGTATTTT | CSASKNTQYF
TRBD1 | TRBJ2-2 | many | TRBV12-3/TRBV12-4 | TGTGCCAGCAGTTCACAAGCGGGACAGGGGTACCACCGGGAGCTGTTTTTT | CASSSQAGQGYHRELFF
NA | TRBJ1-2 | NA | TRBV2 | TGTGCCAGCAGTGGCCCACAGGTTGATTATGGCTACACCTTC | CASSGPQVDYGYTF
NA | TRBJ2-7 | NA | TRBV4-1 | TGCGCCAGCAGCCAAGAAGGCGGGCATTGGTACGAGCAGTACTTC | CASSQEGGHWYEQYF
NA | TRBJ2-7 | NA | TRBV29-1 | TGCAGCGTTGAAGGTGCCAGCTGGTCCGGGCCGGACGCTACCTACGAGCAGTACTTC | CSVEGASWSGPDATYEQYF
NA | TRBJ1-2 | few | TRBV5-4 | TGTGCCAGCAGCCCCGGGTGGGGGCAAGTCTACGGCTACACCTTC | CASSPGWGQVYGYTF
NA | TRBJ1-1 | many | TRBV7-6 | TGTGCCACGGGACTCGGCACTGAAGCTTTCTTT | CATGLGTEAFF
TRBD2 | TRBJ2-1 | NA | TRBV7-3 | TGTGCCAGCAGCTCCGCCCCCTGGACTAGCGGGAGCGATGAGCAGTTCTTC | CASSSAPWTSGSDEQFF
NA | TRBJ1-1 | NA | TRBV7-3 | TGCGCCAGCAGCTCGCAAAGCAACACTGAAGCTTTCTTT | CASSSQSNTEAFF
TRBD1 | TRBJ2-7 | NA | TRBV7-9 | TGTGCCAGCAGCTCGGACAGGAAAAATTACGAGCAGTACTTC | CASSSDRKNYEQYF
NA | TRBJ2-3 | NA | TRBV7-9 | TGTGCCAGCAGCCCCGGTGGAGGTGGTACAGATACGCAGTATTTT | CASSPGGGGTDTQYF
NA | TRBJ2-7 | NA | TRBV20-1 | TGCAGTGCTAGGTCCGGGACAAGGGCCTACGAGCAGTACTTC | CSARSGTRAYEQYF
TRBD1 | TRBJ2-1 | NA | TRBV12-3/TRBV12-4 | TGTGCCAGCAGTTTAGCGCTTCGGACAGGGGGCTCCTACAATGAGCAGTTCTTC | CASSLALRTGGSYNEQFF
NA | TRBJ2-7 | many | TRBV14 | TGTGCCAGCAGCCAAGGACACGGCTACGAGCAGTACTTC | CASSQGHGYEQYF
TRBD1 | TRBJ1-1 | NA | TRBV12-3/TRBV12-4 | TGTGCCAGCACCACCTCAGGGGGCGGCGGCACTGAAGCTTTCTTT | CASTTSGGGGTEAFF
NA | TRBJ1-2 | NA | TRBV19 | TGTGCCAGTAGTATTATGCGCTTTTGGGGCTATGGCTACACCTTC | CASSIMRFWGYGYTF
NA | TRBJ2-2 | NA | TRBV24-1 | TGTGCCACCAGTGATTCGTACCCCGCCGGGGAGCTGTTTTTT | CATSDSYPAGELFF
NA | TRBJ2-7 | few | TRBV12-3/TRBV12-4 | TGTGCCAGCAGTTCTGGGCGGCAGATGCTTTACGAGCAGTACTTC | CASSSGRQMLYEQYF
NA | TRBJ2-4 | NA | TRBV10-1 | TGCGCCAGCAGTGAGGCAGCCAAAAACATTCAGTACTTC | CASSEAAKNIQYF
NA | TRBJ1-2 | NA | TRBV7-6 | TGTGCCAGCAGCATCGGGGCCAGGGATGGCTACACCTTC | CASSIGARDGYTF
TRBD1 | TRBJ2-1 | few | TRBV11-3 | TGTGCCAGCAGTTTCACGACAGGGATCTACAATGAGCAGTTCTTC | CASSFTTGIYNEQFF
TRBD2 | TRBJ2-1 | many | TRBV4-1 | TGCGCCAGCAGCTTAAGCGGGGCATACAATGAGCAGTTCTTC | CASSLSGAYNEQFF
NA | TRBJ1-6 | NA | TRBV4-1 | TGCGCCAGCAGCCCGGGATTGACGGAGAATTCACCCCTCCACTTT | CASSPGLTENSPLHF
NA | TRBJ2-2 | many | TRBV9 | TGTGCCAGCACCACGACAGGGAACACCGGGGAGCTGTTTTTT | CASTTTGNTGELFF
NA | TRBJ2-5 | NA | TRBV7-3 | TGTGCCAGCAGCCGCCTTGCGGGGGCCGGTGAGACCCAGTACTTC | CASSRLAGAGETQYF
NA | TRBJ1-2 | NA | TRBV5-4 | TGTGCCAGCAGTTACCTTGGGGGCTACACCTTC | CASSYLGGYTF
TRBD1 | TRBJ1-2 | once | TRBV2 | TGTGCCAGCACGGTTGACAGGGGCTTTTTCGATGGCTACACCTTC | CASTVDRGFFDGYTF
NA | TRBJ2-1 | NA | TRBV6-6 | TGTGCCACCAGTTCAAATCACAGGGACGATGAGCAGTTCTTC | CATSSNHRDDEQFF
NA | TRBJ2-3 | NA | TRBV11-3 | TGTGCCAGCAGCTCGGGACCCACAGATACGCAGTATTTT | CASSSGPTDTQYF
TRBD2 | TRBJ2-7 | NA | TRBV7-8 | TGTGCCAGCAGCTTAGTAAGAGCGGGAGGAACCCACGAGCAGTACTTC | CASSLVRAGGTHEQYF